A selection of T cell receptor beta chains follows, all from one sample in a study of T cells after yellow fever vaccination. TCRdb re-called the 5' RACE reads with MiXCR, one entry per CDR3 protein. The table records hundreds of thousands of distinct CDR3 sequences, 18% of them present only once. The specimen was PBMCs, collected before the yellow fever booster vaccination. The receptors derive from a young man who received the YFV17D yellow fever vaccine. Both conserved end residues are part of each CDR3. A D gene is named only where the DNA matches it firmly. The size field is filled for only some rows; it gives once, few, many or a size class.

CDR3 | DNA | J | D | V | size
CASSWDRNTEAFF | TGTGCCAGCAGTTGGGACAGAAACACTGAAGCTTTCTTT | TRBJ1-1 | TRBD1 | TRBV7-9 | many
CASSLQRVENTEAFF | TGTGCCAGCAGCTTACAGCGGGTGGAAAACACTGAAGCTTTCTTT | TRBJ1-1 | . | TRBV7-2 | few
CASSSRTTPHGELFF | TGTGCCAGCAGCTCGCGGACGACTCCCCACGGGGAGCTGTTTTTT | TRBJ2-2 | . | TRBV7-2 | few
CAISGSGGAMSEQFF | TGTGCCATCAGTGGAAGCGGGGGGGCCATGAGTGAGCAGTTCTTC | TRBJ2-1 | TRBD2 | TRBV10-3 | .
CASSLTANTGELFF | TGCGCCAGCAGCTTGACAGCGAACACCGGGGAGCTGTTTTTT | TRBJ2-2 | . | TRBV5-1 | many
CAWSRGGARPQHF | TGTGCCTGGAGTAGGGGGGGCGCCCGGCCCCAGCATTTT | TRBJ1-5 | . | TRBV30 | .
CASRLQGNEQFF | TGTGCCAGCAGACTACAGGGAAATGAGCAGTTCTTC | TRBJ2-1 | . | TRBV7-9 | .
CASSGQPGEPQHF | TGTGCCAGCAGCGGACAGCCCGGGGAGCCCCAGCATTTT | TRBJ1-5 | . | TRBV5-5 | .
CASQGQGRYEQYF | TGTGCCAGCCAGGGACAGGGGAGGTACGAGCAGTACTTC | TRBJ2-7 | TRBD1 | TRBV18 | .
CASSGGFGGELFF | TGCGCCAGCAGCGGAGGATTCGGCGGGGAGCTGTTTTTT | TRBJ2-2 | . | TRBV4-1 | few
CASSLAVGWSNQPQHF | TGTGCCAGCAGCTTAGCCGTGGGATGGAGCAATCAGCCCCAGCATTTT | TRBJ1-5 | . | TRBV7-2 | .
CASSLAFREDGTF | TGTGCCAGCAGCTTAGCGTTTCGGGAGGACGGCACCTTC | TRBJ1-2 | . | TRBV7-9 | few
CASSAPRDGRVDGYTF | TGTGCCAGCAGTGCCCCGAGGGATGGGAGGGTGGATGGCTACACCTTC | TRBJ1-2 | . | TRBV6-4 | .
CASSLIGVVAETQYF | TGTGCCAGCAGCTTAATAGGGGTAGTGGCGGAGACCCAGTACTTC | TRBJ2-5 | . | TRBV7-2 | few
CASSLTGTSGANVLTF | TGTGCCAGCAGCTTGACCGGCACCTCTGGGGCCAACGTCCTGACTTTC | TRBJ2-6 | . | TRBV5-5 | few
CSASPGLFLDTQYF | TGCAGTGCTAGTCCGGGACTATTCTTGGATACGCAGTATTTT | TRBJ2-3 | TRBD2 | TRBV20-1 | many
CAIRGGSNEQFF | TGTGCCATCCGGGGCGGCAGCAATGAGCAGTTCTTC | TRBJ2-1 | . | TRBV10-3 | .
CSAETGASSYNEQFF | TGCAGTGCTGAAACAGGGGCCAGCTCCTACAATGAGCAGTTCTTC | TRBJ2-1 | TRBD1 | TRBV20-1 | few
CASSQTGVENGYTF | TGCGCCAGCAGCCAAACAGGGGTTGAGAATGGCTACACCTTC | TRBJ1-2 | TRBD1 | TRBV4-1 | .
CASSPGPGNTIYF | TGCGCCAGCAGCCCAGGCCCTGGAAACACCATATATTTT | TRBJ1-3 | . | TRBV4-3 | few
CSARSVLSYEQYF | TGCAGTGCTAGAAGCGTCCTTAGCTACGAGCAGTACTTC | TRBJ2-7 | . | TRBV20-1 | many
CASSRRAGRKETQYF | TGTGCCAGCAGCCGGAGGGCAGGGCGGAAAGAGACCCAGTACTTC | TRBJ2-5 | . | TRBV7-8 | many
CSALQGAAQRGEQYF | TGCAGTGCCCTACAGGGGGCCGCCCAACGGGGCGAGCAGTACTTC | TRBJ2-7 | TRBD1 | TRBV20-1 | few
CSVSPGRDYGYTF | TGCAGCGTCTCCCCCGGCAGGGACTATGGCTACACCTTC | TRBJ1-2 | . | TRBV29-1 | few
CSVEPRGTGDTGELFF | TGCAGCGTGGAACCCAGAGGGACAGGGGACACCGGGGAGCTGTTTTTT | TRBJ2-2 | TRBD1 | TRBV29-1 | .
CATSVKQYF | TGTGCCACCAGCGTTAAGCAGTACTTC | TRBJ2-7 | . | TRBV15 | .
CASSQDLLGDSPLHF | TGCGCCAGCAGCCAAGATCTCTTAGGAGATTCACCCCTCCACTTT | TRBJ1-6 | . | TRBV4-3 | few
CASSFTGLGANVLTF | TGTGCCAGCAGCTTTACAGGGCTAGGGGCCAACGTCCTGACTTTC | TRBJ2-6 | . | TRBV7-9 | .
CASSLLAGGLITDTQYF | TGTGCCAGCAGCTTGCTAGCGGGGGGACTTATCACAGATACGCAGTATTTT | TRBJ2-3 | TRBD2 | TRBV5-4 | .
CASMLTEVGYGYTF | TGTGCCAGCATGTTAACAGAAGTAGGCTATGGCTACACCTTC | TRBJ1-2 | . | TRBV28 | .
CASSPTGISPLHF | TGTGCCAGCAGCCCTACAGGGATATCACCCCTCCACTTT | TRBJ1-6 | . | TRBV6-5 | many
CASSYESGLEQFF | TGTGCCAGCAGTTACGAAAGTGGGCTGGAGCAGTTCTTC | TRBJ2-1 | . | TRBV6-2/TRBV6-3 | many
CASSPGQGNSPLHF | TGTGCCAGCAGTCCCGGACAGGGCAATTCACCCCTCCACTTT | TRBJ1-6 | TRBD1 | TRBV28 | .
CASSSRQGRNTEAFF | TGCGCCAGCAGCTCCCGACAGGGTCGGAACACTGAAGCTTTCTTT | TRBJ1-1 | TRBD1 | TRBV5-1 | few
CASSYPPGQGFDEQFF | TGTGCCAGCAGTTACCCTCCGGGACAGGGTTTCGATGAGCAGTTCTTC | TRBJ2-1 | TRBD1 | TRBV6-2/TRBV6-3 | .
CASSLVQGHIGYTF | TGTGCCAGCAGCTTAGTACAGGGTCATATAGGCTACACCTTC | TRBJ1-2 | . | TRBV7-2 | .
CASSQVGELNTEAFF | TGCGCCAGCAGCCAAGTCGGGGAGTTGAACACTGAAGCTTTCTTT | TRBJ1-1 | . | TRBV4-3 | few
CATAKGDPYEQYF | TGTGCCACCGCGAAGGGGGACCCTTACGAGCAGTACTTC | TRBJ2-7 | . | TRBV7-2 | .
CASSVDPGGDGYTF | TGTGCCAGCAGCGTAGACCCAGGGGGGGATGGCTACACCTTC | TRBJ1-2 | TRBD1 | TRBV9 | .
CASSQGTGFPRNTEAFF | TGCGCCAGCAGCCAAGGAACAGGGTTCCCGCGGAACACTGAAGCTTTCTTT | TRBJ1-1 | . | TRBV4-3 | few
CASSIGLPSGNTIYF | TGTGCCAGCAGTATCGGACTGCCTAGCGGAAACACCATATATTTT | TRBJ1-3 | . | TRBV6-5 | few
CASSLEPRGEQFF | TGTGCCAGCAGCTTAGAACCGAGGGGTGAGCAGTTCTTC | TRBJ2-1 | . | TRBV7-2 | few
CASADRPGDIQYF | TGTGCCAGTGCGGACAGGCCGGGGGACATTCAGTACTTC | TRBJ2-4 | . | TRBV21-1 | few
CATSRSPGLHEETQYF | TGTGCCACCAGCAGATCCCCAGGTTTGCACGAAGAGACCCAGTACTTC | TRBJ2-5 | . | TRBV15 | few
CAISGLYQETQYF | TGTGCCATCAGTGGACTATACCAAGAGACCCAGTACTTC | TRBJ2-5 | . | TRBV10-3 | .